The 3 T cell receptor beta chains below come from one sample, sequenced in a study of shared clonotypes between healthy human individuals (dated by TCRdb to about 2020). Library preparation employed the immunoSEQ multiplex PCR assay. TCRdb took this table from immuneACCESS and kept in-frame rearrangements with V and J called. Such tables lack part of the clones; where checked against another copy, unresolved V genes explain under half of the gap, and the rest is unexplained. The sample records more than 400,000 clones, around 80% of which are singletons. The top ten hold approximately 12% of the sample. Sequencing was carried out using PBMCs. These receptor sequences come from a woman aged 40 to 55 in good health. Some clones in this sample may be carry-over from other donors' samples.

This chain joins TRBV7-9 and TRBJ2-3; D gene uncertain. V lost 0 bases to trimming and J lost 5 bases, with 9 bases between them. The germline V gene has CDR1 SEHNR and CDR2 FQNEAQ (reference sequence). There are 14 residues in the CDR3. The CDR3 region is CASSLAHGLDTQYF. The CDR3, as DNA: TGTGCCAGCAGCTTAGCGCATGGGCTAGATACGCAGTATTTT. The complete variable domain, with remaining parts taken from reference TRBV7-9 and TRBJ2-3, reads DTGVSQNPRHKITKRGQNVTFRCDPISEHNRLYWYRQTLGQGPEFLTYFQNEAQLEKSRLLSDRFSAERPKGSFSTLEIQRTEQGDSAMYLCASSLAHGLDTQYFGPGTRLTVL.

In this sample, this clone turned up once. The chain combines TRBV6-5 with TRBJ2-6, with D possibly matching TRBD2 (6 bases). The V and J ends lost 6 bases and 1 base respectively, with 10 bases between them. Germline V gene sequence: CDR1 MNHEY, CDR2 SVGAGI. This CDR3 has 15 amino acids. DNA of the CDR3: TGTGCCAGCAGCCCTAGCGTTTCTGGGGCCAACGTCCTGACTTTC. Protein sequence: CASSPSVSGANVLTF.

The chain has TRBV19 and TRBJ1-1, with D unclear. Trimming left V 1 base short and J 1 base short, with 10 bases between. CDR1 and CDR2 (germline): LNHDA, SQIVND (reference sequence). The CDR3 length is 15 residues. The CDR3, as DNA: TGTGCCAGTAGTATAGGCCTCGGGCAGAACACTGAAGCTTTCTTT. As protein: CASSIGLGQNTEAFF.